One sample yielded the 28 T cell receptor beta chains listed below, sequenced in a study of identical twins. Each CDR3 protein gets one entry after TCRdb re-called the 5' RACE reads with MiXCR. The sample holds approximately 890,000 distinct CDR3 sequences; 9% to 15% are singletons and the top ten take under 2%. These data were also filed under a second study, of yellow fever vaccine responses in identical twins.

The sample comprised PBMCs. The receptors here all came from a woman aged 18 to 35 in good health.

This clonotype came up many times. CDR3 DNA sequence: TGTGCCAGCAGTTTATCTGGAAATCAGCCCCAGCATTTT. This sequence encodes CASSLSGNQPQHF. This chain joins TRBV12-3 or TRBV12-4 and TRBJ1-5; D remains unclear. Trimming took off 2 bases at V and 4 bases at J, with 6 bases between the two ends. This CDR3 has 13 amino acids.

The chain is built from TRBV5-1 and TRBJ2-3; 10 bases are shared with TRBD2. J was trimmed by 6 bases and V by 5 bases; bases with no gene match: 6. The CDR3 runs 14 residues. The germline V gene encodes CDR1 SGHRS and CDR2 YFSETQ. This CDR3 reads CASRIAGGMDTQYF. For the CDR3, the DNA is TGCGCCAGCAGGATAGCGGGGGGTATGGATACGCAGTATTTT.

This clonotype has ten or more counts. J is TRBJ2-3 and V is TRBV4-1; D is undetermined. The germline gives CDR1 MGHRA, CDR2 YSYEKL. The ends were cut back, 4 bases at V and 2 bases at J, with 7 bases in the middle. This CDR3 contains 13 residues. Written as DNA, the CDR3 is TGCGCCAGCAGCCCGGACCCCACAGATACGCAGTATTTT. It is translated as CASSPDPTDTQYF.

The chain recombines TRBV7-6 with TRBJ2-7; 7 bases map to TRBD1. CDR1 is SGHVS, CDR2 FNYEAQ, per germline. The CDR3 is 16 amino acids. The V gene end was trimmed by 7 bases and the J gene end by 3 bases; junction bases not matched to a gene: 15. The CDR3: CASTPYDRASRYEQYF. In nucleotides, the CDR3 is TGTGCCAGCACGCCGTACGACAGGGCCTCCCGCTACGAGCAGTACTTC.

This chain connects TRBV20-1 to TRBJ2-5, with D perhaps given as TRBD1 or TRBD2 (5 bases each). Germline lookup yields CDR1 DFQATT and CDR2 SNEGSKA (reference sequence). This CDR3 has 19 amino acids. V lost 0 bases to trimming and J lost 5 bases, with 28 bases between them. The CDR3 loop is CSARDLRGFESWKYETQYF. The CDR3 nucleotides are TGCAGTGCTAGAGATTTGAGGGGTTTCGAGAGTTGGAAGTACGAGACCCAGTACTTC.

The table lists this clonotype with a few counts. In nucleotides, the CDR3 is TGTGCCATCAGTGAGTTTGGACTAGCGGGAAGCACAGATACGCAGTATTTT. This gives the protein CAISEFGLAGSTDTQYF. V and J are TRBV10-3 and TRBJ2-3; 12 nucleotides agree with TRBD2. The CDR3 totals 17 residues. Germline CDR1 reads ENHRY; CDR2 reads SYGVKD. Trimming cost V 1 base and J 0 bases; bases outside gene matches: 2.

This chain's CDR3 is CASGSSLSGDTQYF. The CDR3 DNA reads TGTGCTAGTGGTTCATCCCTCTCAGGGGATACGCAGTATTTT. The chain couples TRBV12-5 to TRBJ2-3; tentatively, D is TRBD1 (5 bases). The CDR3 has 14 amino acids. Deletions cut 4 bases from V and 6 bases from J, with 14 bases between. From germline, CDR1 is LGHNT and CDR2 FRNRAP.

Remarks on this clonotype: The missing conserved phenylalanine or tryptophan at the end of this CDR3 makes a read error likely. The chain combines TRBV5-1 with TRBJ2-3; 8 bases are shared with TRBD2. The junction had 13 bases not matched to a gene; V was cut back by 4 bases and J by 6 bases. Looked up from germline, CDR1 is SGHRS and CDR2 is YFSETQ. The CDR3 runs 16 residues. In nucleotides, the CDR3 is TGCGCCAGCAGCCTACAAACTAGCGGCCCCAGGGATACGCAGTATTCT. It codes for CASSLQTSGPRDTQYS.

This clonotype was seen a handful of times. The rearrangement links TRBV28 to TRBJ1-5; a weak D match, TRBD1 (6 bases). Germline lookup yields CDR1 MDHEN and CDR2 SYDVKM. The V gene lost 4 bases and the J gene lost 9 bases, with 16 bases spanning the gap. CDR3 size: 14 residues. CDR3 nucleotide sequence: TGTGCCAGCAGTTACGGGGACATTGGGCGGCCCCAGCATTTT. Its translation is CASSYGDIGRPQHF.

This clonotype came up many times. The chain couples TRBV4-1 to TRBJ1-5; 9 bases are shared with TRBD1. This CDR3 is built from 16 residues. Unmatched junction bases numbered 6, after V lost 2 bases and J lost 4 bases. Germline loops: CDR1 MGHRA, CDR2 YSYEKL. The CDR3 loop reads CASSQPRTGVNQPQHF. The CDR3 nucleotides are TGCGCCAGCAGCCAACCTAGGACAGGGGTGAATCAGCCCCAGCATTTT.

The chain uses TRBV12-3 or TRBV12-4 and TRBJ2-5, with 9 bases fitting TRBD1. The CDR3 extends over 16 amino acids. V dropped 4 bases and J dropped 4; count of bases not matched to a gene: 10. The chain's CDR3 is CASSYSDRGDRETQYF. The CDR3, as DNA: TGTGCCAGCAGTTATTCCGACAGGGGGGATCGAGAGACCCAGTACTTC.

This clonotype has just a few counts. This rearrangement joins TRBV29-1 to TRBJ2-7; maybe TRBD1 (5 bases). V was pared by 5 bases and J by 6 bases, with 11 bases between. The CDR3 consists of 11 residues. The V gene's germline CDR1 is SQVTM and CDR2 ANQGSEA. The CDR3 reads CSVSGASEQYF. The CDR3 DNA reads TGCAGCGTTTCTGGGGCGTCCGAGCAGTACTTC.

This clonotype occurred a few times. The chain joins TRBV20-1 to TRBJ2-7; D uncertain. The V gene lost 2 bases and the J gene lost 2 bases, with 10 bases spanning the gap. CDR1 DFQATT and CDR2 SNEGSKA come from the germline V gene (reference sequence). This CDR3 region has 13 residues. The CDR3 sequence: CSARKDGPYEQYV. The CDR3 DNA reads as TGCAGTGCTAGAAAGGACGGCCCCTACGAGCAGTACGTC.

This clonotype was observed a handful of times. CDR3 region: CASGGGQGNFGSPLHF. The CDR3 DNA reads as TGTGCCAGCGGGGGCGGACAGGGGAATTTCGGTTCACCCCTCCACTTT. The chain uses TRBV2 and TRBJ1-6, with TRBD1 identical over 9 bases. V lost 8 bases and J lost 9; bases outside the gene matches: 14. The CDR3 is 16 residues long. CDR1 SNHLY and CDR2 FYNNEI come from the germline V gene.

The genes are TRBV6-1 and TRBJ2-7; D possibly matches TRBD1 or TRBD2 (6 bases each). Germline assignment: CDR1 MNHNS and CDR2 SASEGT. V dropped 8 bases and J dropped 3 bases, with 26 bases sitting between them. The CDR3 loop spans 17 amino acids. CDR3 nucleotide sequence: TGTGCCAGCGTGCCAAGGGGGGATTGGTCCCAGGGCTACGAGCAGTACTTC. Residues: CASVPRGDWSQGYEQYF.

There are a few counts of this clonotype. The chain is built from TRBV7-9 and TRBJ2-3; 9 nucleotides agree with TRBD1. This CDR3 region has 15 residues. V shed 6 bases and J 4 bases; nucleotides not matched to a gene: 8. The germline CDR1 and CDR2 sequences are SEHNR and FQNEAQ (reference sequence). The CDR3 coding sequence is TGTGCCAGCAGTCTCCGGGACAGGGACTCAGATACGCAGTATTTT. Translated: CASSLRDRDSDTQYF.

This clonotype was observed a few times. The chain combines TRBV9 with TRBJ2-1; perhaps TRBD1 as D (6 bases). The CDR3 length is 16 residues. The V gene's germline CDR1 is SGDLS and CDR2 YYNGEE. Trimming took off 4 bases at V and 0 bases at J, with 14 bases between the two ends. CDR3 nucleotide sequence: TGTGCCAGCAGCCCAGGTGGACAGATCTCCTACAATGAGCAGTTCTTC. As protein: CASSPGGQISYNEQFF. Full variable domain (outside the CDR3, taken from reference TRBV9 and TRBJ2-1): DSGVTQTPKHLITATGQRVTLRCSPRSGDLSVYWYQQSLDQGLQFLIQYYNGEERAKGNILERFSAQQFPDLHSELNLSSLELGDSALYFCASSPGGQISYNEQFFGPGTRLTVL.

The CDR3 region is CSVVRGKETQYF. The CDR3 DNA is TGCAGCGTTGTCAGGGGGAAAGAGACCCAGTACTTC. The chain combines TRBV29-1 with TRBJ2-5; 7 positions agree with TRBD1. V gave up 4 bases and J gave up 3 bases; unmatched junction bases: 2. The length of the CDR3 is 12 residues. Germline loops: CDR1 SQVTM, CDR2 ANQGSEA.

The gene calls are TRBV20-1 and TRBJ1-5, with TRBD1 as a possible D gene (6 bases). The V end was cut by 3 bases, the J end by 6 bases, with 12 bases between. The CDR3 consists of 13 residues. Germline assignment: CDR1 DFQATT and CDR2 SNEGSKA (reference sequence). CDR3 sequence reads: CSASQQGPQPQHF. The CDR3 DNA sequence: TGCAGTGCTAGCCAACAGGGCCCTCAGCCCCAGCATTTT.

The J gene is TRBJ1-2, the V gene TRBV10-3; D ambiguous. V was cut by 0 bases and J by 2 bases, with 1 base left in between. The V gene's germline CDR1 is ENHRY and CDR2 SYGVKD. The CDR3 length is 12 residues. The CDR3 DNA reads as TGTGCCATCAGTGAGTCCAACTATGGCTACACCTTC. This translates into CAISESNYGYTF.

This clonotype came up many times. This rearrangement joins TRBV4-1 to TRBJ1-1; 7 bases align to TRBD1. Germline CDR1 MGHRA, CDR2 YSYEKL. The CDR3 spans 19 residues. V lost 4 bases and J lost 1; bases outside the gene matches: 18. In nucleotides, the CDR3 is TGCGCCAGCAGCCCGAACCCTCGAGGACAGGTTTGGAAGAACACTGAAGCTTTCTTT. Translated, it gives CASSPNPRGQVWKNTEAFF.

This clonotype was observed a handful of times. The rearrangement joins TRBV10-3 to TRBJ2-7; TRBD1 might be the D (6 bases). Trimming shortened V by 6 bases and J by 3 bases, and 9 bases separated the two germline ends. The CDR3 contains 12 residues. The germline V gene encodes CDR1 ENHRY and CDR2 SYGVKD. The CDR3 nucleotides are TGTGCCATCAGGGACAGCAACTACGAGCAGTACGTC. Its translation is CAIRDSNYEQYV.

In its sample, this clonotype was seen a few times. The chain has TRBV7-8 and TRBJ2-7, with 7 bases aligning to TRBD2. With 1 base clipped from V and 6 bases from J, the junction kept 24 bases outside the gene matches. Germline loops: CDR1 SGHVS, CDR2 FQNEAQ. The CDR3 is 20 residues long. The CDR3 DNA sequence: TGTGCCAGCAGCTTAGGCAAAGCCCCCCCGCCGGGAGGTGGGGTTCTCGAGCAGTACTTC. Protein product: CASSLGKAPPPGGGVLEQYF.

This clonotype has ten or more counts. This chain joins TRBV6-5 and TRBJ1-6; D gene unclear. The length of the CDR3 is 16 residues. Germline V gene lookup returns CDR1 MNHEY and CDR2 SVGAGI. V lost 2 bases, J lost 9 bases, and 17 bases lay in between. The CDR3 nucleotides read TGTGCCAGCAGTTACATGTCCCCGGGGAATAGTTCACCCCTCCACTTT. It is translated as CASSYMSPGNSSPLHF.

This clonotype came up a few times. The chain joins TRBV6-1 to TRBJ1-2; TRBD1 matches at 8 bases. The ends lost 6 bases at V and 4 bases at J; junction bases unmatched: 10. The CDR3 length is 15 residues. From germline, CDR1 is MNHNS and CDR2 SASEGT. The CDR3 nucleotides are TGTGCCAGCAGGACCTCCGGACAGGGAGGCTATGGCTACACCTTC. Translation: CASRTSGQGGYGYTF.

This clonotype has ten or more counts. The chain joins TRBV6-6 to TRBJ2-7; D perhaps matches TRBD2 (5 bases). In germline, CDR1 is MNHNY, CDR2 SVGAGI (reference sequence). The germline V and J ends were trimmed by 2 bases and 6 bases, with 8 bases remaining between them. The CDR3 extends over 12 amino acids. The CDR3 DNA reads TGTGCCAGCAGTTACACCGGGATCGAGCAGTACTTC. It encodes CASSYTGIEQYF.

The rearrangement joins TRBV29-1 to TRBJ1-2; D perhaps matches TRBD1 (5 bases). The CDR3 extends over 12 amino acids. Trimming stripped 8 bases from V and 0 bases from J, with 10 bases between. Germline CDR1 and CDR2: SQVTM and ANQGSEA. The CDR3 sequence is CSFRQTNYGYTF. CDR3 DNA: TGCAGCTTCAGACAGACTAACTATGGCTACACCTTC.

The chain carries TRBV12-3 or TRBV12-4 and TRBJ2-7; TRBD2 might be the D (6 bases). The V end lost 7 bases, the J end lost 4 bases, and 11 bases lay between the germline ends. This CDR3 is built from 12 residues. In nucleotides, the CDR3 is TGTGCCAGCACCTTCGGGGGTTACGAGCAGTACTTC. Translating it yields CASTFGGYEQYF.